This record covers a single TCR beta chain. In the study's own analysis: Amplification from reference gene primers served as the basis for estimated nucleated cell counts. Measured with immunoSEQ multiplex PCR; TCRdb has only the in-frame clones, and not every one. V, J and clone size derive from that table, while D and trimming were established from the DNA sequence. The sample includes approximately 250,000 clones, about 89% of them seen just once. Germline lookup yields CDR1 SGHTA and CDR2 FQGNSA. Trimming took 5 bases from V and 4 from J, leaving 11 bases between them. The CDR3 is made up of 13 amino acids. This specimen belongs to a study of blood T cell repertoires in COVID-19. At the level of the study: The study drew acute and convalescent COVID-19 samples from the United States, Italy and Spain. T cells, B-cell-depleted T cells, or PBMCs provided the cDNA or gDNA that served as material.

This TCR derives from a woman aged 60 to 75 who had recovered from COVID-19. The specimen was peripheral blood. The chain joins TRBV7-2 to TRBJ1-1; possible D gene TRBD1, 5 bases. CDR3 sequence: CASSPSGITEAFF. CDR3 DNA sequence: TGTGCCAGCAGCCCCTCAGGGATCACTGAAGCTTTCTTT.